Listed below are T cell receptor beta chains from one sample, sequenced in a study of blood T cell repertoires in COVID-19. Measured with immunoSEQ multiplex PCR; TCRdb has only the in-frame clones, and not every one. The table records about 250,000 clones, roughly 85% of them present only once. The source material was peripheral blood. Every receptor here comes from a man aged 18 to 35 with active or convalescent COVID-19. Each CDR3 is given with its conserved first and last residue. D genes are given only for firm matches. The size entry is marked missing in some rows and otherwise reads once, few, many or a size class.

v_call: TRBV14
j_call: TRBJ2-1
clone_size: once
d_call: TRBD2
cdr3_aa: CASIPFSGRAGPHEQFF
cdr3_nt: TGTGCCAGCATCCCCTTTAGCGGGAGGGCCGGGCCTCATGAGCAGTTCTTC

v_call: TRBV30
j_call: TRBJ1-2
clone_size: NA
d_call: NA
cdr3_aa: CAWSVLRGVAGYTF
cdr3_nt: TGTGCCTGGAGTGTTCTTCGGGGGGTGGCTGGCTACACCTTC

v_call: TRBV7-7
j_call: TRBJ1-3
clone_size: NA
d_call: NA
cdr3_aa: CASSFRDSPGNTIYF
cdr3_nt: TGTGCTAGCAGCTTTCGCGATAGCCCTGGAAACACCATATATTTT

v_call: TRBV7-9
j_call: TRBJ2-7
clone_size: once
d_call: NA
cdr3_aa: CASSLPPPGDEQYF
cdr3_nt: TGTGCCAGCAGTCTTCCCCCCCCGGGGGACGAGCAGTACTTC

v_call: TRBV6-2/TRBV6-3
j_call: TRBJ1-2
clone_size: once
d_call: TRBD1
cdr3_aa: CASSGPIGQGRLTNYGYTF
cdr3_nt: TGTGCCAGCAGCGGTCCGATCGGACAGGGCCGCCTTACTAACTATGGCTACACCTTC

v_call: TRBV24-1
j_call: TRBJ2-2
clone_size: NA
d_call: TRBD1
cdr3_aa: CATRPGDSSNTGELFF
cdr3_nt: TGTGCCACCCGACCTGGGGACAGCTCGAACACCGGGGAGCTGTTTTTT

v_call: TRBV13
j_call: TRBJ2-7
clone_size: NA
d_call: TRBD1
cdr3_aa: CASSHGTDPKQYF
cdr3_nt: TGTGCCAGCAGCCACGGGACAGACCCAAAGCAGTACTTC

v_call: TRBV7-2
j_call: TRBJ2-2
clone_size: NA
d_call: TRBD2
cdr3_aa: CASSSTWGGGELFF
cdr3_nt: TGTGCCAGCAGCTCCACATGGGGGGGCGGGGAGCTGTTTTTT

v_call: TRBV9
j_call: TRBJ2-2
clone_size: NA
d_call: NA
cdr3_aa: CASSADSHGELFF
cdr3_nt: TGTGCCAGCAGCGCCGACAGTCACGGGGAGCTGTTTTTT

v_call: TRBV13
j_call: TRBJ2-7
clone_size: NA
d_call: TRBD1
cdr3_aa: CASSPYGQVPYEQYF
cdr3_nt: TGTGCCAGCAGCCCCTACGGACAGGTTCCCTACGAGCAGTACTTC

v_call: TRBV29-1
j_call: TRBJ1-2
clone_size: many
d_call: TRBD1
cdr3_aa: CSFWDRSGYTF
cdr3_nt: TGCAGCTTTTGGGACAGGTCTGGCTACACCTTC

v_call: TRBV6-5
j_call: TRBJ1-5
clone_size: NA
d_call: NA
cdr3_aa: CASRPKRLQPQHF
cdr3_nt: TGTGCCAGCAGGCCAAAGAGGCTTCAGCCCCAGCATTTT

v_call: TRBV2
j_call: TRBJ2-3
clone_size: NA
d_call: TRBD2
cdr3_aa: CASSGSGSEWDTQYF
cdr3_nt: TGTGCCAGCAGCGGAAGCGGGAGTGAGTGGGATACGCAGTATTTT

v_call: TRBV9
j_call: TRBJ1-3
clone_size: NA
d_call: NA
cdr3_aa: CASSVNQGPGNTIYF
cdr3_nt: TGTGCCAGCAGCGTCAACCAGGGTCCTGGAAACACCATATATTTT

v_call: TRBV6-6
j_call: TRBJ1-1
clone_size: NA
d_call: NA
cdr3_aa: CASSTRFGGADTEAFF
cdr3_nt: TGTGCCAGCAGTACCCGATTTGGCGGGGCTGATACTGAAGCTTTCTTT

v_call: TRBV9
j_call: TRBJ1-5
clone_size: NA
d_call: NA
cdr3_aa: CASSVGGNSNQPQHF
cdr3_nt: TGTGCCAGCAGCGTAGGTGGCAATAGCAATCAGCCCCAGCATTTT

v_call: TRBV19
j_call: TRBJ2-1
clone_size: NA
d_call: NA
cdr3_aa: CASVGRPSYNEQFF
cdr3_nt: TGTGCCAGTGTAGGGAGGCCTTCCTACAATGAGCAGTTCTTC

v_call: TRBV11-3
j_call: TRBJ2-1
clone_size: NA
d_call: NA
cdr3_aa: CASSKEDGYNEQFF
cdr3_nt: TGTGCCAGCAGCAAGGAGGACGGATACAATGAGCAGTTCTTC

v_call: TRBV5-6
j_call: TRBJ2-7
clone_size: NA
d_call: TRBD2
cdr3_aa: CASTAAASGRWERYEQYF
cdr3_nt: TGTGCCAGCACCGCCGCTGCTAGCGGGAGATGGGAGCGCTACGAGCAGTACTTC

v_call: TRBV28
j_call: TRBJ2-5
clone_size: NA
d_call: TRBD2
cdr3_aa: CASRGWGGVQETQYF
cdr3_nt: TGTGCCAGCAGAGGATGGGGAGGGGTCCAAGAGACCCAGTACTTC

v_call: TRBV2
j_call: TRBJ1-5
clone_size: NA
d_call: NA
cdr3_aa: CASSLRQGNQPQHF
cdr3_nt: TGTGCCAGCAGCCTCAGGCAGGGCAATCAGCCCCAGCATTTT

v_call: TRBV9
j_call: TRBJ1-5
clone_size: NA
d_call: TRBD1
cdr3_aa: CASSGTGQSNQPQHF
cdr3_nt: TGTGCCAGCAGCGGGACAGGGCAAAGCAATCAGCCCCAGCATTTT

v_call: TRBV7-2
j_call: TRBJ2-5
clone_size: NA
d_call: NA
cdr3_aa: CASSRSGQETQYF
cdr3_nt: TGTGCCAGCAGCCGTAGCGGACAAGAGACCCAGTACTTC

v_call: TRBV29-1
j_call: TRBJ1-2
clone_size: NA
d_call: NA
cdr3_aa: CSVEGPIGAKRGYTF
cdr3_nt: TGCAGCGTTGAAGGCCCCATTGGGGCGAAAAGGGGCTACACCTTC

v_call: TRBV18
j_call: TRBJ1-1
clone_size: NA
d_call: TRBD1
cdr3_aa: CASSLTTGPNTEAFF
cdr3_nt: TGTGCCAGCTCACTTACGACAGGGCCGAACACTGAAGCTTTCTTT

v_call: TRBV6-2/TRBV6-3
j_call: TRBJ2-1
clone_size: once
d_call: NA
cdr3_aa: CASSPTALATGEQFF
cdr3_nt: TGTGCCAGCAGTCCCACGGCACTCGCCACAGGGGAGCAGTTCTTC

v_call: TRBV11-2
j_call: TRBJ1-2
clone_size: NA
d_call: TRBD1
cdr3_aa: CASRRMTGTGNYGYTF
cdr3_nt: TGTGCCAGCAGGCGTATGACCGGGACAGGAAACTATGGCTACACCTTC

v_call: TRBV27
j_call: TRBJ1-5
clone_size: once
d_call: NA
cdr3_aa: CASSPGGRDQPQHF
cdr3_nt: TGTGCCAGCAGCCCGGGGGGGAGGGATCAGCCCCAGCATTTT

v_call: TRBV7-9
j_call: TRBJ2-1
clone_size: NA
d_call: TRBD2
cdr3_aa: CASSPIAGNNEQFF
cdr3_nt: TGTGCCAGCAGCCCCATAGCGGGGAACAATGAGCAGTTCTTC

v_call: TRBV6-5
j_call: TRBJ1-4
clone_size: once
d_call: NA
cdr3_aa: CASSSSGGNYEKLFF
cdr3_nt: TGTGCCAGCAGTTCGTCTGGGGGGAATTATGAAAAACTGTTTTTT

v_call: TRBV7-2
j_call: TRBJ1-1
clone_size: NA
d_call: NA
cdr3_aa: CASSLEGVTEAFF
cdr3_nt: TGTGCCAGCAGCTTAGAAGGGGTGACCGAAGCTTTCTTT

v_call: TRBV7-9
j_call: TRBJ2-1
clone_size: NA
d_call: TRBD2
cdr3_aa: CASSSLAVFYNEQFF
cdr3_nt: TGTGCCAGCAGCTCACTAGCGGTATTCTACAATGAGCAGTTCTTC

v_call: TRBV6-2/TRBV6-3
j_call: TRBJ2-1
clone_size: NA
d_call: TRBD2
cdr3_aa: CASSHGTSGSIYNEQFF
cdr3_nt: TGTGCCAGCAGTCACGGGACTAGCGGGAGTATCTACAATGAGCAGTTCTTC

v_call: TRBV21-1
j_call: TRBJ2-1
clone_size: NA
d_call: NA
cdr3_aa: CASPRRAPGLAGGPDNEQFF
cdr3_nt: TGTGCCAGCCCGAGACGAGCCCCGGGACTAGCGGGAGGGCCCGACAATGAGCAGTTCTTC

v_call: TRBV11-1
j_call: TRBJ1-2
clone_size: NA
d_call: NA
cdr3_aa: CASSLSGDYGYTF
cdr3_nt: TGTGCCAGCAGCTTATCAGGGGACTATGGCTACACCTTC

v_call: TRBV29-1
j_call: TRBJ2-2
clone_size: NA
d_call: TRBD1
cdr3_aa: CSASGTGNTGELFF
cdr3_nt: TGCAGCGCCTCCGGGACAGGGAACACCGGGGAGCTGTTTTTT

v_call: TRBV29-1
j_call: TRBJ2-3
clone_size: NA
d_call: NA
cdr3_aa: CSVGSGSGTDTQYF
cdr3_nt: TGCAGCGTTGGTTCCGGGTCGGGCACAGATACGCAGTATTTT

v_call: TRBV9
j_call: TRBJ1-2
clone_size: few
d_call: TRBD1
cdr3_aa: CASSHNGRQGDYGYTF
cdr3_nt: TGTGCCAGCAGCCATAACGGCCGACAGGGGGATTATGGCTACACCTTC

v_call: TRBV7-9
j_call: TRBJ2-7
clone_size: NA
d_call: NA
cdr3_aa: CASSHLSGEQYF
cdr3_nt: TGTGCCAGCAGCCATCTGAGTGGCGAGCAGTACTTC

v_call: TRBV20-1
j_call: TRBJ1-1
clone_size: NA
d_call: TRBD1
cdr3_aa: CSTIKGQEAFF
cdr3_nt: TGCAGTACCATTAAGGGACAGGAAGCTTTCTTT

v_call: TRBV7-6
j_call: TRBJ1-5
clone_size: NA
d_call: TRBD1
cdr3_aa: CASSLQQGGNQPQHF
cdr3_nt: TGTGCCAGCAGCTTACAACAGGGGGGCAATCAGCCCCAGCATTTT

v_call: TRBV7-6
j_call: TRBJ2-2
clone_size: NA
d_call: TRBD2
cdr3_aa: CASSLVRGGTGELFF
cdr3_nt: TGTGCCAGCAGCCTGGTGCGGGGAGGGACCGGGGAGCTGTTTTTT

v_call: TRBV7-8
j_call: TRBJ2-7
clone_size: NA
d_call: TRBD2
cdr3_aa: CASSLAPTSGPPYEQYF
cdr3_nt: TGTGCCAGCAGCTTAGCCCCGACTAGCGGGCCTCCCTACGAGCAGTACTTC

v_call: TRBV6-5
j_call: TRBJ1-1
clone_size: NA
d_call: NA
cdr3_aa: CASNHPDSHREAFF
cdr3_nt: TGTGCCAGCAACCATCCCGACAGCCACCGTGAAGCTTTCTTT

v_call: TRBV9
j_call: TRBJ1-3
clone_size: NA
d_call: TRBD1
cdr3_aa: CASSVRQTGAGNTIYF
cdr3_nt: TGTGCCAGCAGCGTCCGACAGACAGGGGCTGGAAACACCATATATTTT

v_call: TRBV27
j_call: TRBJ1-2
clone_size: NA
d_call: NA
cdr3_aa: CASSASVVARLGYTF
cdr3_nt: TGTGCCAGCAGTGCCTCGGTCGTAGCGCGTCTTGGCTACACCTTC

v_call: TRBV5-1
j_call: TRBJ2-1
clone_size: NA
d_call: TRBD2
cdr3_aa: CASSSSGTSGTLGGYNEQFF
cdr3_nt: TGCGCCAGCAGCTCTTCCGGGACTAGCGGGACCCTGGGGGGTTACAATGAGCAGTTCTTC

v_call: TRBV3-1/TRBV3-2
j_call: TRBJ2-5
clone_size: once
d_call: NA
cdr3_aa: CATSSWTARETQYF
cdr3_nt: TGTGCCACCTCTTCCTGGACAGCACGTGAGACCCAGTACTTC

v_call: TRBV28
j_call: TRBJ1-5
clone_size: NA
d_call: NA
cdr3_aa: CASTPGVYSNQPQHF
cdr3_nt: TGTGCCAGCACGCCAGGGGTTTATAGCAATCAGCCCCAGCATTTT

v_call: TRBV28
j_call: TRBJ2-2
clone_size: NA
d_call: NA
cdr3_aa: CASSLLESANTGELFF
cdr3_nt: TGTGCCAGCAGTTTATTAGAGTCTGCGAACACCGGGGAGCTGTTTTTT

v_call: TRBV28
j_call: TRBJ2-2
clone_size: NA
d_call: NA
cdr3_aa: CASSSANTGELFF
cdr3_nt: TGTGCCAGCAGTTCAGCGAACACCGGGGAGCTGTTTTTT

v_call: TRBV2
j_call: TRBJ2-1
clone_size: NA
d_call: TRBD2
cdr3_aa: CASSPYRGGIIEQFF
cdr3_nt: TGTGCCAGCAGCCCCTACCGGGGGGGCATCATTGAGCAGTTCTTC

v_call: TRBV5-1
j_call: TRBJ2-1
clone_size: NA
d_call: NA
cdr3_aa: CASSLKVEGRYEQFF
cdr3_nt: TGCGCCAGCAGCTTGAAGGTGGAGGGCCGGTATGAGCAGTTCTTC